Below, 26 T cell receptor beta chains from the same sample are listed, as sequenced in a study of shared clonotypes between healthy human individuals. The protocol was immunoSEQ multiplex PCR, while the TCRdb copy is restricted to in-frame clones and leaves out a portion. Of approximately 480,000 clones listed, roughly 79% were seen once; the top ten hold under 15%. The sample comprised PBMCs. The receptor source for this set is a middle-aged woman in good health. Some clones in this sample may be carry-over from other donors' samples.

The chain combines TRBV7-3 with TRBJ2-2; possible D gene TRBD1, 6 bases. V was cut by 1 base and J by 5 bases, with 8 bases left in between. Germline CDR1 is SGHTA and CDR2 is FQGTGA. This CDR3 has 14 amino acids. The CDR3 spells CASSLRQGTGELFF. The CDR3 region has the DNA TGTGCCAGCAGCTTAAGGCAGGGGACCGGGGAGCTGTTTTTT.

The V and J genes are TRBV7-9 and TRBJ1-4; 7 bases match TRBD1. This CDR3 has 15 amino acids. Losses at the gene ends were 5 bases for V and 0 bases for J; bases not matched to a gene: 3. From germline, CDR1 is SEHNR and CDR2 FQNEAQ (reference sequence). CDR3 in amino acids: CASSGTASTNEKLFF. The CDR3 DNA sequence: TGTGCCAGCAGCGGGACAGCTTCAACTAATGAAAAACTGTTTTTT.

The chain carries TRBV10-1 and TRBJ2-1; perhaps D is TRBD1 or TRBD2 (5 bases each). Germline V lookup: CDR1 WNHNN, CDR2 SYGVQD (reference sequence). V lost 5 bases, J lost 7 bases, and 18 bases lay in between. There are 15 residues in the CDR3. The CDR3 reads CASSSGAWGRNEQFF. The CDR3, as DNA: TGCGCCAGCAGTAGTGGGGCCTGGGGACGGAATGAGCAGTTCTTC.

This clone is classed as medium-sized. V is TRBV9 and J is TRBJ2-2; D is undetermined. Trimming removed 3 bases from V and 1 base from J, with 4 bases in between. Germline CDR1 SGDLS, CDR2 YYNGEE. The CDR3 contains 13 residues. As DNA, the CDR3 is TGTGCCAGCAGCGAATTGAACACCGGGGAGCTGTTTTTT. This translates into CASSELNTGELFF.

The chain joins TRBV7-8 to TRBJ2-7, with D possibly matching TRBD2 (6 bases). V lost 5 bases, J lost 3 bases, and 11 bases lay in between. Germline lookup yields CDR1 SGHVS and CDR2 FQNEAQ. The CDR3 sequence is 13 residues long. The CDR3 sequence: CASSLVGGYEQYF. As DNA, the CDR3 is TGTGCCAGCAGCCTTGTGGGGGGCTACGAGCAGTACTTC.

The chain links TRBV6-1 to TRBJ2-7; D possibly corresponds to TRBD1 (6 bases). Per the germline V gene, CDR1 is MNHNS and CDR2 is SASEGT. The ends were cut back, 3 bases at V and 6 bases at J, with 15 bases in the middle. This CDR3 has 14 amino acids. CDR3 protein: CASSDRFRGLEQYF. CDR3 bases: TGTGCCAGCAGTGATAGGTTCAGGGGCCTCGAGCAGTACTTC.

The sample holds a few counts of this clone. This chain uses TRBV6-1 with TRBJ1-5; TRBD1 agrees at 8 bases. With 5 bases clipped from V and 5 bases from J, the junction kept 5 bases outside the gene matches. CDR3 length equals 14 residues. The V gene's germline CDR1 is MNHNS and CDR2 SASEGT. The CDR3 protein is CASSLQGGDQPQHF. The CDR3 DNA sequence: TGTGCCAGCAGTCTACAGGGGGGGGATCAGCCCCAGCATTTT.

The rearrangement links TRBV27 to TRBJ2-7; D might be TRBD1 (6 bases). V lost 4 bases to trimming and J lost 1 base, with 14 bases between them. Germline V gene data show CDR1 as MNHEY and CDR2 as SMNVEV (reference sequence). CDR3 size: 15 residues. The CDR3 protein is CASSYGTPISYEQYF. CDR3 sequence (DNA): TGTGCCAGCAGTTACGGGACACCAATTTCCTACGAGCAGTACTTC.

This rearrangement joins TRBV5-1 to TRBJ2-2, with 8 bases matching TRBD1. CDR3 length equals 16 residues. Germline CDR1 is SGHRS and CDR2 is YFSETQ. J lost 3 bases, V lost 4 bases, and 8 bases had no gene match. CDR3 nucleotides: TGCGCCAGCAGCCCGGGGACAGGAAGGGACACCGGGGAGCTGTTTTTT. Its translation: CASSPGTGRDTGELFF. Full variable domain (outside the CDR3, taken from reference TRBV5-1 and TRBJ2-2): KAGVTQTPRYLIKTRGQQVTLSCSPISGHRSVSWYQQTPGQGLQFLFEYFSETQRNKGNFPGRFSGRQFSNSRSEMNVSTLELGDSALYLCASSPGTGRDTGELFFGEGSRLTVL.

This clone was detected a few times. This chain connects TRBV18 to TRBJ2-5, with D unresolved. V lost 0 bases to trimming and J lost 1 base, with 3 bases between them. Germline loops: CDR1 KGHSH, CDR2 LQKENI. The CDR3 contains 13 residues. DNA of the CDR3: TGTGCCAGCTCACCACCTGTCCAAGAGACCCAGTACTTC. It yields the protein CASSPPVQETQYF. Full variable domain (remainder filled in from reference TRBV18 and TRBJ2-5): NAGVMQNPRHLVRRRGQEARLRCSPMKGHSHVYWYRQLPEEGLKFMVYLQKENIIDESGMPKERFSAEFPKEGPSILRIQQVVRGDSAAYFCASSPPVQETQYFGPGTRLLVL.

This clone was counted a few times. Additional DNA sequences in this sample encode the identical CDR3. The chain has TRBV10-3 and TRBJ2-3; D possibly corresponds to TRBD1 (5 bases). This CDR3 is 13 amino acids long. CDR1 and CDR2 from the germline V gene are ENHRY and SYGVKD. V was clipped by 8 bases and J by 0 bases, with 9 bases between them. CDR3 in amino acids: CAISGISTDTQYF. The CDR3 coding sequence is TGTGCCATCTCAGGGATTAGCACAGATACGCAGTATTTT.

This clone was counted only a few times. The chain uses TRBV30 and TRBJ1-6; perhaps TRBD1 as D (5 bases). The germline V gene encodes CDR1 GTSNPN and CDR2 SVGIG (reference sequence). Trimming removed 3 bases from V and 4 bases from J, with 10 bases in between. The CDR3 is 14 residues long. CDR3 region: CAWSGTAYNSPLHF. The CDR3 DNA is TGTGCCTGGAGCGGGACGGCTTATAATTCACCCCTCCACTTT. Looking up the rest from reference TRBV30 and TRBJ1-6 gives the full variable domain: SQTIHQWPATLVQPVGSPLSLECTVEGTSNPNLYWYRQAAGRGLQLLFYSVGIGQISSEVPQNLSASRPQDRQFILSSKKLLLSDSGFYLCAWSGTAYNSPLHFGNGTRLTVT.

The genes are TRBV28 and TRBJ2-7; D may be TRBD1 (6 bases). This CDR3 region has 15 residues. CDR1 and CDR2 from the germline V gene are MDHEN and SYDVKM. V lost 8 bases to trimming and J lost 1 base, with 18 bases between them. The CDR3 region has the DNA TGTGCCAGCCGAGGGCCCAGGGGTGGGTCCTACGAGCAGTACTTC. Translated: CASRGPRGGSYEQYF.

The CDR3 here is CASSQATGGYEQFF. CDR3 coding DNA: TGCGCCAGCAGCCAAGCCACAGGGGGGTATGAGCAGTTCTTC. The V gene is TRBV4-3, the J gene TRBJ2-1, with 8 bases aligning to TRBD1. Germline CDR1 is LGHNA and CDR2 is YSLEER. There are 14 residues in the CDR3. With 1 base clipped from V and 8 bases from J, the junction kept 4 bases outside the gene matches.

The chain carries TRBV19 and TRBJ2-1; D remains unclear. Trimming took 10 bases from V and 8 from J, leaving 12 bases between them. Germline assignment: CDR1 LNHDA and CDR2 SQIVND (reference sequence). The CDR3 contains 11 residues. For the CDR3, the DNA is TGTGCCACAGTAAGGCGCGATGAGCAGTTCTTC. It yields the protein CATVRRDEQFF.

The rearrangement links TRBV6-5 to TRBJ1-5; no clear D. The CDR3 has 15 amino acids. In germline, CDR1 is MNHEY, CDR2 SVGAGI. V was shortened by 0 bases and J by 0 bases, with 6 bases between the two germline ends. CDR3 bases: TGTGCCAGCAGTTACTCGTGGGATAGCAATCAGCCCCAGCATTTT. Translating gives CASSYSWDSNQPQHF.

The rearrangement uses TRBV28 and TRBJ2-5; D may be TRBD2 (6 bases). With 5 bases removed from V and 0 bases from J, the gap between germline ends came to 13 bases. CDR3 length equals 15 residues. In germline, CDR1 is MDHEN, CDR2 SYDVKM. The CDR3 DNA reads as TGTGCCAGCAGTCCGGGGGACGGATACCAAGAGACCCAGTACTTC. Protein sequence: CASSPGDGYQETQYF.

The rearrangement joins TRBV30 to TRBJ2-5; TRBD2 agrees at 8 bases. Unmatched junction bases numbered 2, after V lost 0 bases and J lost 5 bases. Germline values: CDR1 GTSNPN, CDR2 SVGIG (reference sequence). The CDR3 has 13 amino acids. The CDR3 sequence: CAWSVPGGETQYF. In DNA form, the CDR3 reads TGTGCCTGGAGTGTACCGGGGGGGGAGACCCAGTACTTC.

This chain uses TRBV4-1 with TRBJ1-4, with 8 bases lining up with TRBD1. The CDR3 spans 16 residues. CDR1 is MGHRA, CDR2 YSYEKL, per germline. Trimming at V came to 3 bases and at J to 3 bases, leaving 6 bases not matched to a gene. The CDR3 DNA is TGCGCCAGCAGCCACGCAGACAGGGGAGCTAATGAAAAACTGTTTTTT. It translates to CASSHADRGANEKLFF.

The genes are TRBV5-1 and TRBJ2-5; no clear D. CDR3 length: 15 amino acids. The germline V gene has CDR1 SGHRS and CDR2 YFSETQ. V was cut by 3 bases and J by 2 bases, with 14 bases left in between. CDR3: CASSSLPAEQETQYF. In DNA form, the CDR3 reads TGCGCCAGCAGCTCCCTCCCGGCAGAGCAAGAGACCCAGTACTTC.

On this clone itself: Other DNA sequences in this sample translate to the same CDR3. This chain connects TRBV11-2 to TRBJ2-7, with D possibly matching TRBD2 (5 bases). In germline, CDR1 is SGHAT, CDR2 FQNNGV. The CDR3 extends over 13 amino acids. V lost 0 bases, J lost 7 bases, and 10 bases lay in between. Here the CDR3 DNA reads TGTGCCAGCAGCTTAGATAGAGAGCGGGAGCAGTACTTC. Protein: CASSLDREREQYF. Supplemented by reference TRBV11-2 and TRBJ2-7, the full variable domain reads EAGVAQSPRYKIIEKRQSVAFWCNPISGHATLYWYQQILGQGPKLLIQFQNNGVVDDSQLPKDRFSAERLKGVDSTLKIQPAKLEDSAVYLCASSLDREREQYFGPGTRLTVT.

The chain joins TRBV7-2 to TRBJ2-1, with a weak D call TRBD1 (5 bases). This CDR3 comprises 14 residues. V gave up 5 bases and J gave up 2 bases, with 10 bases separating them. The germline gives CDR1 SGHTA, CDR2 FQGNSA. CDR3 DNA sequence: TGTGCCAGCAGCCGTCTAGGGGCCTACAATGAGCAGTTCTTC. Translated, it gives CASSRLGAYNEQFF.

The chain's CDR3 is CASRLGSGISDTQYF. In DNA form, the CDR3 reads TGCGCCAGTCGACTAGGTAGCGGGATATCAGATACGCAGTATTTT. The chain employs TRBV5-1 and TRBJ2-3, with 8 bases lining up with TRBD2. Germline CDR1 SGHRS, CDR2 YFSETQ. V was pared by 8 bases and J by 4 bases, with 12 bases of the junction left unmatched. There are 15 residues in the CDR3. Supplemented by reference TRBV5-1 and TRBJ2-3, the full variable domain reads KAGVTQTPRYLIKTRGQQVTLSCSPISGHRSVSWYQQTPGQGLQFLFEYFSETQRNKGNFPGRFSGRQFSNSRSEMNVSTLELGDSALYLCASRLGSGISDTQYFGPGTRLTVL.

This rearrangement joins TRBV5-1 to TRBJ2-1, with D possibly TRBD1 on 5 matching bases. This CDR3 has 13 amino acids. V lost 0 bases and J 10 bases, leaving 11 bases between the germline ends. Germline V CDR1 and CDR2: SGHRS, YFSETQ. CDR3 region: CASSLGQHREQFF. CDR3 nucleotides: TGCGCCAGCAGCTTGGGACAGCATCGGGAGCAGTTCTTC.

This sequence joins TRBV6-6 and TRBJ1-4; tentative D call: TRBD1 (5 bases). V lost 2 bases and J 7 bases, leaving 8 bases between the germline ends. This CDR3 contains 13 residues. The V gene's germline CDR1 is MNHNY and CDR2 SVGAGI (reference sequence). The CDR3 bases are TGTGCCAGCAGTTACCAGGGAAGTGAAAAACTGTTTTTT. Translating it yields CASSYQGSEKLFF.

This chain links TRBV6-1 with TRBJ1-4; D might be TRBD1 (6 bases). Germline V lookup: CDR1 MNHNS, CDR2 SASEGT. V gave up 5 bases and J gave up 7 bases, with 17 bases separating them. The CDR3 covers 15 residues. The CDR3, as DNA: TGTGCCAGCAGTATAAGCAGGGGTTCGGGTGAAAAACTGTTTTTT. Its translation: CASSISRGSGEKLFF.